The next 6 T cell receptor beta chains were all read from a single sample in a study of blood T cell repertoires in COVID-19. Generated by immunoSEQ multiplex PCR, the TCRdb table keeps only in-frame clones and is missing some. The profile shows 150,000 or so clones, over 80% of them singletons. Material for sequencing was peripheral blood. These receptors were collected from a man older than 75 with acute or convalescent COVID-19.

This clone was recorded only once. This chain links TRBV19 with TRBJ1-1; no reliable D call. This CDR3 is built from 15 residues. Germline CDR1 LNHDA, CDR2 SQIVND (reference sequence). V lost 5 bases and J 3 bases, leaving 16 bases between the germline ends. CDR3 sequence: CASSQTRVGDTEAFF. CDR3 DNA sequence: TGTGCCAGTAGTCAAACACGGGTCGGGGACACTGAAGCTTTCTTT.

This clone occurred once. The chain carries TRBV28 and TRBJ1-2; the match to TRBD1 covers 8 bases. CDR1 and CDR2 from the germline V gene are MDHEN and SYDVKM. CDR3 length: 16 residues. V lost 7 bases to trimming and J lost 8 bases; unmatched junction nucleotides: 18. The CDR3 region is CASTILGNRGGWGYTF. CDR3 DNA: TGTGCCAGCACCATATTGGGAAACAGGGGGGGTTGGGGCTACACCTTC.

V gene TRBV2 combines with J gene TRBJ2-3; perhaps TRBD1 as D (6 bases). Germline V gives CDR1 SNHLY, CDR2 FYNNEI. This CDR3 comprises 17 residues. Trimming took 4 bases from V and 1 from J, leaving 18 bases between them. CDR3 amino acids: CASSARDRPAGTDTQYF. Written as DNA, the CDR3 is TGTGCCAGCAGTGCCCGAGACAGGCCCGCGGGCACAGATACGCAGTATTTT.

The chain employs TRBV5-1 and TRBJ1-4; 8 nucleotides align to TRBD1. Unmatched junction bases numbered 5, after V lost 3 bases and J lost 4 bases. CDR3 length equals 15 residues. The germline V gene encodes CDR1 SGHRS and CDR2 YFSETQ. This CDR3 is CASSWGDRNNEKLFF. Written as DNA, the CDR3 is TGCGCCAGCAGCTGGGGGGACAGGAATAATGAAAAACTGTTTTTT.

In this sample, this clone turned up once. The chain recombines TRBV6-6 with TRBJ1-6, with TRBD1 as a possible D gene (5 bases). V dropped 7 bases and J dropped 8 bases, with 15 bases sitting between them. CDR1 is MNHNY, CDR2 SVGAGI, per germline (reference sequence). The CDR3 is 14 amino acids. CDR3 sequence (DNA): TGTGCCAGCAAGTCTTCAGGGTTAGATTCACCCCTCCACTTT. Amino acid sequence: CASKSSGLDSPLHF.

This clone has just one count. The chain is built from TRBV6-5 and TRBJ1-1; a weak D match, TRBD1 (6 bases). This CDR3 region has 16 residues. Trimming stripped 0 bases from V and 1 base from J, with 12 bases between. Germline V gene sequence: CDR1 MNHEY, CDR2 SVGAGI. The CDR3 DNA reads as TGTGCCAGCAGTTACTCTCAGGGGAGAACGAACACTGAAGCTTTCTTT. It translates to CASSYSQGRTNTEAFF.